This T cell receptor beta chain appears in the sequencing data of a study of T cell repertoires in cytomegalovirus infection. Study context: Indicated by public TCR beta signatures were CMV infection and matching HLA type. Study-wide points: Dominating the ex vivo response were TCR beta clonotypes that were CMV-specific and HLA-C-restricted.

TCRdb re-called the reads with MiXCR, one entry per CDR3 protein. This repertoire shows around 900,000 distinct CDR3 sequences, approximately 31% found once; its top ten account for about an eighth. This clonotype was counted between two and nine times. As yet, its antigen is unknown. The TCR was taken from a human donor in good health (CMV status not recorded). Some clones in this sample may be carry-over from other donors' samples. The specimen was cultured CD8+ T cells from PBMCs, collected from culture after CMV antigen stimulation.

CDR3 loop: CASCGTENSLANVLTF. The CDR3 DNA is TGTGCCAGTTGTGGGACAGAGAATTCTTTGGCCAACGTCCTGACTTTC. The V and J genes are TRBV19 and TRBJ2-6, with 7 bases lining up with TRBD1. With 8 bases clipped from V and 6 bases from J, the junction kept 13 bases outside the gene matches. CDR1 is LNHDA, CDR2 SQIVND, per germline (reference sequence). The CDR3 loop spans 16 amino acids.